This TCR beta chain was sequenced for a study of blood T cell repertoires in COVID-19. Original data processing: Amplifying reference gene primers gave estimates of nucleated cell counts. Profiled with immunoSEQ multiplex PCR; TCRdb holds only in-frame clones, not every one. The V and J calls and the clone size are those of that table, but D and trimming were determined from the DNA. The table lists about 210,000 clones, around nine tenths of them singletons. The CDR3 sequence is 15 residues long. Germline assignment: CDR1 SGHAT and CDR2 FQDESV (reference sequence). V was clipped by 0 bases and J by 10 bases, with 13 bases between them.

The source material was peripheral blood. The V and J genes are TRBV11-1 and TRBJ1-6, with D possibly being TRBD1 (5 bases). This TCR was sampled from a woman aged 40-49 years with acute or convalescent COVID-19. CDR3: CASSLAGTGVSPLHF. The CDR3 nucleotides are TGTGCCAGCAGCTTAGCGGGCACAGGTGTATCACCCCTCCACTTT.